Presented here are 10 T cell receptor beta chains from one specimen sequenced in a study of blood T cell repertoires in COVID-19 (dated by TCRdb to the early 2020s). The library was built by means of the immunoSEQ multiplex PCR assay. Sourced from immuneACCESS, this table was stored by TCRdb with only in-frame sequences that have V and J called. A share of the clones is absent; for the studies checked, an unresolved V gene accounts for under half, and the remainder has no known explanation. The sample contains approximately 310,000 clones, under 90% of them found a single time. The ten largest clones represent roughly 5% of the sample. Material for sequencing was PBMCs or T cells enriched from blood (not recorded which). These receptor sequences come from a man aged 60 to 75 who had recovered from COVID-19.

The V and J genes are TRBV4-2 and TRBJ1-2; TRBD1 is a possible D gene (6 bases). This CDR3 has 14 amino acids. Germline loops: CDR1 LGHNA, CDR2 YNFKEQ. V was shortened by 4 bases and J by 7 bases, with 16 bases between the two germline ends. The CDR3 sequence: CASSPDSPLGGYTF. CDR3 coding DNA: TGTGCCAGCAGCCCGGACAGTCCTCTCGGTGGCTACACCTTC.

The chain joins TRBV7-2 to TRBJ2-7; TRBD2 matches 8 bases. CDR1 is SGHTA and CDR2 is FQGNSA in the germline V gene. The length of the CDR3 is 14 residues. Trimming took 4 bases from V and 0 from J; bases not matched to a gene: 2. The CDR3 reads CASSSSGSSYEQYF. The CDR3 DNA reads TGTGCCAGCAGCTCGAGCGGGAGCTCCTACGAGCAGTACTTC.

V gene TRBV15 combines with J gene TRBJ2-7, with D uncertain. The germline gives CDR1 LNHNV, CDR2 YYDKDF (reference sequence). V dropped 0 bases and J dropped 12 bases, with 21 bases sitting between them. The CDR3 totals 15 residues. The CDR3, as DNA: TGTGCCACCAGCAGAGATCGAATGCGAGAGAGCCTACGGTACTTC. Residues: CATSRDRMRESLRYF.

This chain connects TRBV6-2 or TRBV6-3 to TRBJ2-2, with TRBD2 identical over 7 bases. The CDR3 extends over 20 amino acids. Germline CDR1 and CDR2: MNHEY and SVGEGT. The trim removed 2 bases at V and 6 bases at J, leaving 21 bases unmatched. CDR3 DNA sequence: TGTGCCAGCAGTTACCCGGAGGGGAGGGGCCCGGGACTCAAACCCGGGGAGCTGTTTTTT. Its protein is CASSYPEGRGPGLKPGELFF.

The count of this clone is one. This chain connects TRBV19 to TRBJ1-5; 12 bases match TRBD1. The V and J ends lost 3 bases and 6 bases, in that order; junction bases with no gene match: 6. This CDR3 has 16 residues. CDR1 is LNHDA and CDR2 is SQIVND in the germline V gene (reference sequence). Here the CDR3 reads CASSIRGQGAAQPQHF. The DNA of the CDR3 is TGTGCCAGTAGTATCCGGGGACAGGGGGCGGCTCAGCCCCAGCATTTT.

The V gene is TRBV5-1, the J gene TRBJ2-7, with 13 positions matching TRBD2. The CDR3 extends over 18 amino acids. The germline gives CDR1 SGHRS, CDR2 YFSETQ. The V and J ends lost 3 bases and 0 bases, in that order; junction bases with no gene match: 9. CDR3 region: CASSSTRGLAGNSYEQYF. The CDR3 coding sequence is TGCGCCAGCAGCTCCACCCGGGGACTAGCGGGAAACTCCTACGAGCAGTACTTC.

The rearrangement uses TRBV5-8 and TRBJ1-4, with 10 bases matching TRBD1. The CDR3 has 16 residues. V shed 4 bases and J 3 bases; nucleotides not matched to a gene: 6. From germline, CDR1 is SGHTS and CDR2 YDEGEE. The CDR3 reads CASSPGQGLANEKLFF. CDR3 sequence (DNA): TGTGCCAGCAGCCCGGGACAGGGGTTGGCTAATGAAAAACTGTTTTTT. The complete variable domain, with remaining parts taken from reference TRBV5-8 and TRBJ1-4, reads EAGVTQSPTHLIKTRGQQATLRCSPISGHTSVYWYQQALGLGLQFLLWYDEGEERNRGNFPPRFSGRQFPNYSSELNVNALELEDSALYLCASSPGQGLANEKLFFGSGTQLSVL.

This clone was seen only once. The J gene is TRBJ1-4, the V gene TRBV5-3, with D maybe TRBD1 (5 bases). TRBV5-3 is assigned to the ORF class and has an uncertain function. V lost 0 bases and J 6 bases, leaving 21 bases between the germline ends. The CDR3 consists of 18 residues. The CDR3 nucleotides read TGTGCCAGAAGCTTGGTTTCCTTTGGTTGGGGGGTTTATGAAAAACTGTTTTTT. Its translation: CARSLVSFGWGVYEKLFF.

The genes are TRBV28 and TRBJ2-7; 10 bases fit TRBD1. The CDR3 runs 15 residues. Per the germline V gene, CDR1 is MDHEN and CDR2 is SYDVKM. V gave up 2 bases and J gave up 9 bases; unmatched junction bases: 10. As DNA, the CDR3 is TGTGCCAGCAGTTTACCGGGACAGGGGCCCTTGGTGCAGTACTTC. It codes for CASSLPGQGPLVQYF.

A single count supports this clone. J is TRBJ2-2 and V is TRBV5-1; possibly TRBD1 for D (5 bases). V lost 3 bases and J lost 6, with 9 bases in between. The CDR3 totals 13 residues. Germline V lookup: CDR1 SGHRS, CDR2 YFSETQ. The CDR3 DNA reads as TGCGCCAGCAGCTCAACAGGACCCGGGGAGCTGTTTTTT. Protein product: CASSSTGPGELFF. The whole variable domain, filled in from reference TRBV5-1 and TRBJ2-2, reads KAGVTQTPRYLIKTRGQQVTLSCSPISGHRSVSWYQQTPGQGLQFLFEYFSETQRNKGNFPGRFSGRQFSNSRSEMNVSTLELGDSALYLCASSSTGPGELFFGEGSRLTVL.